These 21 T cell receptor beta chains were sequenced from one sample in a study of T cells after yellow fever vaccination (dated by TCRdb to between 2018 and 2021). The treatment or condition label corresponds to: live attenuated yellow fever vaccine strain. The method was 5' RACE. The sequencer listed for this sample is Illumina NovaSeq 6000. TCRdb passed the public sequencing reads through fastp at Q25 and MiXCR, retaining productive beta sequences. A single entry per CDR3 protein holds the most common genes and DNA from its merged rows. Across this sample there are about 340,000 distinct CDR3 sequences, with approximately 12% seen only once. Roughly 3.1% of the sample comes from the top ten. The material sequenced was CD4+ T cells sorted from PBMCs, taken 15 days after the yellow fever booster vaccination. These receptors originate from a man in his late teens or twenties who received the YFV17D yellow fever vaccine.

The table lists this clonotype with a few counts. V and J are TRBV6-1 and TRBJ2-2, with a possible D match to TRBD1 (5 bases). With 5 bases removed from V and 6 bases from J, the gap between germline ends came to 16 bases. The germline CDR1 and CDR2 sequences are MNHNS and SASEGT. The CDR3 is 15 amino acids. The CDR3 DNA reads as TGTGCCAGCAGTCTCCAGGGTGGGAATCCCGGGGAGCTGTTTTTT. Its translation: CASSLQGGNPGELFF.

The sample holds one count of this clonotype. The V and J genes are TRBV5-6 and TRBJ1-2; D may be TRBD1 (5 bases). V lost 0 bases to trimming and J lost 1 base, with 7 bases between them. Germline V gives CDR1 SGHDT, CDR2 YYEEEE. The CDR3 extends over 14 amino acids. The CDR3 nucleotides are TGTGCCAGCAGCTTGGGGGGCCTTAACTATGGCTACACCTTC. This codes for CASSLGGLNYGYTF.

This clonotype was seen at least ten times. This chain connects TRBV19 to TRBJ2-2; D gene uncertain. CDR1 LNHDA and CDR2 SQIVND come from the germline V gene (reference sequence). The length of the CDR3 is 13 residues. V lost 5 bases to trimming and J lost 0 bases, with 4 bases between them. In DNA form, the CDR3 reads TGTGCCAGTAGTCAGACGAACACCGGGGAGCTGTTTTTT. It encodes CASSQTNTGELFF.

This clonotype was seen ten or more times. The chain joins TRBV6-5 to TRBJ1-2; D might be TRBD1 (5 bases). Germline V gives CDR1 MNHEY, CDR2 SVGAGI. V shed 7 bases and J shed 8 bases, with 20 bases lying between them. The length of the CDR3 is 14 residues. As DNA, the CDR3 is TGTGCCAGCACTTCAAGCCCGGACACCCGGGGCTACACCTTC. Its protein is CASTSSPDTRGYTF.

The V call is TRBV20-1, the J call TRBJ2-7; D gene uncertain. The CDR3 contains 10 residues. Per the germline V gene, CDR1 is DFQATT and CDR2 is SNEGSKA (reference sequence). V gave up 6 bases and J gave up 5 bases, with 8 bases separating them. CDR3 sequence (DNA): TGCAGTGCCAACCTTCACGAGCAGTACTTC. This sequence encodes CSANLHEQYF.

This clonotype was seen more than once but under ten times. CDR3 DNA: TGTGCCAGCAGTGACCCTGGGAGCACTGAAGCTTTCTTT. This codes for CASSDPGSTEAFF. The chain carries TRBV25-1 and TRBJ1-1; no clear D. Germline lookup yields CDR1 MGHDK and CDR2 SYGVNS. V was cut by 3 bases and J by 4 bases, with 9 bases left in between. The CDR3 length is 13 residues.

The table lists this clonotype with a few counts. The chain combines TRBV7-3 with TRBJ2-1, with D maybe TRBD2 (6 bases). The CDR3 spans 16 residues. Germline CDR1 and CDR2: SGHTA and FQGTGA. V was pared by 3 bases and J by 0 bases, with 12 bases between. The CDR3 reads CASSLMGRSSYNEQFF. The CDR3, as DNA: TGTGCCAGCAGCTTGATGGGGAGGAGCTCCTACAATGAGCAGTTCTTC.

Here the CDR3 reads CASSRGQGFGNTGELFF. The CDR3 DNA reads TGCGCCAGCAGTCGGGGACAGGGGTTCGGTAACACCGGGGAGCTGTTTTTT. The rearrangement links TRBV5-1 to TRBJ2-2; 10 nucleotides agree with TRBD1. V lost 5 bases to trimming and J lost 2 bases; unmatched junction nucleotides: 9. The CDR3 covers 17 residues. Germline-derived CDR1 and CDR2 are SGHRS and YFSETQ.

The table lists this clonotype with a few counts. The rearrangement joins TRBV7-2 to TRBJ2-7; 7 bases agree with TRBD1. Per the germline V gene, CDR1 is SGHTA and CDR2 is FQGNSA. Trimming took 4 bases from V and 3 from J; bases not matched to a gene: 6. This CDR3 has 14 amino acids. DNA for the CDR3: TGTGCCAGCAGCTCATGGCAGGGGGTCTACGAGCAGTACTTC. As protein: CASSSWQGVYEQYF.

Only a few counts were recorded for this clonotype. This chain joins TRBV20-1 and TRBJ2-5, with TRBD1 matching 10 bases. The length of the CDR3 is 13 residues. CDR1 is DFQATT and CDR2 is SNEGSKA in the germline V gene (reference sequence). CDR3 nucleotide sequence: TGCGGTCTCCCGGACAGGGGGTTGGAGACCCAGTACTTC. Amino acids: CGLPDRGLETQYF.

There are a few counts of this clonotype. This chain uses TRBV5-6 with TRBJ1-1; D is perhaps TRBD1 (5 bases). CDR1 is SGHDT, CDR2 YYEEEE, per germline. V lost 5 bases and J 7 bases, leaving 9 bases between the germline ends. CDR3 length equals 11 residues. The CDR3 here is CASSRDLEAFF. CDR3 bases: TGTGCCAGCAGTCGGGACCTTGAAGCTTTCTTT.

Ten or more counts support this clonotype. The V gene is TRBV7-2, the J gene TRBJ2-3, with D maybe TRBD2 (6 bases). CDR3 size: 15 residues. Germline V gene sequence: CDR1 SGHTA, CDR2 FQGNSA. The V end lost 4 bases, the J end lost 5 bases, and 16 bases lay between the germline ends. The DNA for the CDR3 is TGTGCCAGCAGCTCCCAAGCCGGAGCGGGAGATACGCAGTATTTT. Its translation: CASSSQAGAGDTQYF. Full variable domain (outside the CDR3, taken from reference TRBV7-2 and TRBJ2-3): GAGVSQSPSNKVTEKGKDVELRCDPISGHTALYWYRQSLGQGLEFLIYFQGNSAPDKSGLPSDRFSAERTGGSVSTLTIQRTQQEDSAVYLCASSSQAGAGDTQYFGPGTRLTVL.

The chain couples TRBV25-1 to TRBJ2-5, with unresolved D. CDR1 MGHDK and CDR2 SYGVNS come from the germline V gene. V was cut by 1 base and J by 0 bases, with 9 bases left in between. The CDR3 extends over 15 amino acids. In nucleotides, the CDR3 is TGTGCCAGCAGTGAATTAAGGTTGTACCAAGAGACCCAGTACTTC. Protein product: CASSELRLYQETQYF. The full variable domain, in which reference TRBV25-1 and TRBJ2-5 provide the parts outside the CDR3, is EADIYQTPRYLVIGTGKKITLECSQTMGHDKMYWYQQDPGMELHLIHYSYGVNSTEKGDLSSESTVSRIRTEHFPLTLESARPSHTSQYLCASSELRLYQETQYFGPGTRLLVL.

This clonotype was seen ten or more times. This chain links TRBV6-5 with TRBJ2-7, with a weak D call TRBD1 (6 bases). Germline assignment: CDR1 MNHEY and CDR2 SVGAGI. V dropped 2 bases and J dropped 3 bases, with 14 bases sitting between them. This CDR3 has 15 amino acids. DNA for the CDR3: TGTGCCAGCAGTTACAGTGCTACAGGGAGCTACGAGCAGTACTTC. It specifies CASSYSATGSYEQYF.

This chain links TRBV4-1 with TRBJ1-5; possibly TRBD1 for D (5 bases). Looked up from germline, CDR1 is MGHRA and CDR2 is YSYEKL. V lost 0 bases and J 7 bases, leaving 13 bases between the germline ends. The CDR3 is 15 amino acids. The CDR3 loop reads CASSQERGFGQPQHF. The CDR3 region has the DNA TGCGCCAGCAGCCAAGAGAGGGGTTTTGGGCAGCCCCAGCATTTT.

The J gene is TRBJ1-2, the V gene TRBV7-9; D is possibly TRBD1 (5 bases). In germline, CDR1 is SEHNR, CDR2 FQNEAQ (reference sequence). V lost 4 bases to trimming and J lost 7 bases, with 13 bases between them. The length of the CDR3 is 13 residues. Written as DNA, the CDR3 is TGTGCCAGCAGCTCCGACAGATTCACTGGCTACACCTTC. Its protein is CASSSDRFTGYTF.

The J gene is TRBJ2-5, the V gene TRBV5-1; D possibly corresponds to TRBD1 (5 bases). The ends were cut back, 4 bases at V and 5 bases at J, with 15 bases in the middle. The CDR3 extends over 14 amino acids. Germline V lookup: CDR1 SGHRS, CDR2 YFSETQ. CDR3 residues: CASSGAGIGETQYF. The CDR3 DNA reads TGCGCCAGCAGCGGCGCAGGGATTGGGGAGACCCAGTACTTC.

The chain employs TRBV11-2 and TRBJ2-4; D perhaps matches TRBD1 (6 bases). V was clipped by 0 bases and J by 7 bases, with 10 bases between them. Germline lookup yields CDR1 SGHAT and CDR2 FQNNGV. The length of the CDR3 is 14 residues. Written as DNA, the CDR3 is TGTGCCAGCAGCTTAGACCCCCAGGGGAACATTCAGTACTTC. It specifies CASSLDPQGNIQYF.

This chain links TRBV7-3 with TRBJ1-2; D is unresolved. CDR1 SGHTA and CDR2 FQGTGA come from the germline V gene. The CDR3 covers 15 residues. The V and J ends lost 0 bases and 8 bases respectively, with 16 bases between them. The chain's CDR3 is CASSLTGLAAGGYTF. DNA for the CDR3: TGTGCCAGCAGCTTAACGGGCCTGGCGGCGGGGGGCTACACCTTC.

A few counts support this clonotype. The CDR3 coding sequence is TGTGCCAGCAGCTTAGCGGGGGGGCACGAGCAGTACTTC. Protein product: CASSLAGGHEQYF. The chain employs TRBV7-9 and TRBJ2-7; D might be TRBD2 (7 bases). The V and J ends lost 0 bases and 5 bases respectively, with 8 bases between them. This CDR3 is 13 amino acids long. Germline CDR1 reads SEHNR; CDR2 reads FQNEAQ (reference sequence).

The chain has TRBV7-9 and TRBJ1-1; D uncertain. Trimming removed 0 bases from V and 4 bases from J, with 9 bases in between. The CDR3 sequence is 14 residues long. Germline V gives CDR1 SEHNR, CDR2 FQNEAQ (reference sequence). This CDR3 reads CASSLASSRTEAFF. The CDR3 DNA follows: TGTGCCAGCAGCTTAGCATCCTCTCGCACTGAAGCTTTCTTT.